This entry describes one TCR beta chain. This specimen comes from a study of blood T cell repertoires in COVID-19. Across the whole study: Sample material is recorded as cDNA or gDNA derived from T cells, B-cell-depleted T cells, or PBMCs.

This table comes from immunoSEQ multiplex PCR, and its TCRdb copy is limited to in-frame clones, with some not included. The sample carries about 180,000 clones, roughly four fifths recorded once. Germline V lookup: CDR1 LNHNV, CDR2 YYDKDF (reference sequence). The CDR3 consists of 18 residues. Trimming shortened V by 3 bases and J by 3 bases, and 23 bases separated the two germline ends. J is TRBJ2-5 and V is TRBV15; D perhaps matches TRBD2 (5 bases). The clonotype comes from a woman in her seventies with COVID-19, enrolled during active disease. The sequenced sample was peripheral blood. The CDR3 sequence: CATSSPDWQPNPKETQYF. As DNA, the CDR3 is TGTGCCACCAGCAGCCCGGACTGGCAACCAAACCCGAAAGAGACCCAGTACTTC.